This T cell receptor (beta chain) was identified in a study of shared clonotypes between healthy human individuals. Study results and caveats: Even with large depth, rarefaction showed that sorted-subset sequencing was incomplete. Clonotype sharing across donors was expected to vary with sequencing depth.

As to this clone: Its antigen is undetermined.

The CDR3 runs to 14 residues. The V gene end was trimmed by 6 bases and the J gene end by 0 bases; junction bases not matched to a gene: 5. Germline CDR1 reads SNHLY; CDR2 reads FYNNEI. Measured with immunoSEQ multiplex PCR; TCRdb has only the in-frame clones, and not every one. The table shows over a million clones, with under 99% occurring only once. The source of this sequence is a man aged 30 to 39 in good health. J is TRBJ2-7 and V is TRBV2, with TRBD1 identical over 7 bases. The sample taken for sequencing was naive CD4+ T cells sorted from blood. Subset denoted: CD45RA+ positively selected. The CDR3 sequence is CASRSRDSSYEQYF. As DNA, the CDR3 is TGTGCCAGCAGAAGCAGGGACAGCTCCTACGAGCAGTACTTC.